This T cell receptor (beta chain) was captured in a study of blood T cell repertoires in COVID-19. Repertoires were generated with immunoSEQ multiplex PCR, while TCRdb's copy carries only in-frame clones and drops some. The repertoire has some 90,000 clones, around 85% of them found once; the top ten carry 15% to 20%. CDR3 length equals 13 residues. CDR1 and CDR2 from the germline V gene are SGHAT and FQNNGV. Trimming cost V 7 bases and J 5 bases, with 11 bases left between them. Material for sequencing was peripheral blood. The rearrangement joins TRBV11-2 to TRBJ1-4, with a possible D match to TRBD1 (6 bases). This TCR was recovered from a woman aged 55-69 years with COVID-19, enrolled during active disease. The CDR3 nucleotides read TGTGCCAGCATAGGACAGCAAAATGAAAAACTGTTTTTT. It specifies CASIGQQNEKLFF.